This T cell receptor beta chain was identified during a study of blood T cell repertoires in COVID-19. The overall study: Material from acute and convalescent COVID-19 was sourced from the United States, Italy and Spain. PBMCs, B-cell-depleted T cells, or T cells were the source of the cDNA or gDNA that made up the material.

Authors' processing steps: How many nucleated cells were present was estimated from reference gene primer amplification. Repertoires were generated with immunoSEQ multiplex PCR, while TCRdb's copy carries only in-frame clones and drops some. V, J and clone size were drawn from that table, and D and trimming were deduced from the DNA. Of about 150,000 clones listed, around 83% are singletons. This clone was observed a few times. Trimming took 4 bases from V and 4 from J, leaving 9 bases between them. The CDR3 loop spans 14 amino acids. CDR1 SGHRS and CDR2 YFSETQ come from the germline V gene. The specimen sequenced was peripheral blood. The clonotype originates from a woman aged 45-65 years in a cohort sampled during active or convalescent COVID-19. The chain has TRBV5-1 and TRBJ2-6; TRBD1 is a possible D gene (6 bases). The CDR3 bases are TGCGCCAGCAGCACAGGGTCAGGGGCCAACGTCCTGACTTTC. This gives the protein CASSTGSGANVLTF.